This T cell receptor beta chain was sequenced in a study of a mutant IDH1 vaccine in newly diagnosed glioma. Study context: Patients' prior therapy spanned radiotherapy, temozolomide, or both; most underwent both.

For this clone: Its antigen is unknown.

The time point here: baseline, week 1 (first vaccination visit). Described treatment: pre-vaccination baseline after standard-of-care therapy. Data came from immunoSEQ multiplex PCR; TCRdb stores just in-frame clones and leaves some out. Of 40,000 or so clones in the sample, just under 80% are singletons; the top ten hold 7.5% to 9.5%. Overall study results and limits: Top peripheral T cell clonotype shifts appeared unrelated to pseudoprogression.

Germline V lookup: CDR1 ENHRY, CDR2 SYGVKD. V was pared by 10 bases and J by 5 bases, with 5 bases of the junction left unmatched. The CDR3 length is 13 residues. J is TRBJ1-5 and V is TRBV10-3; the match to TRBD1 covers 10 bases. The TCR sequence derives from a man in his forties with glioma. Some clones in this sample may be carry-over from other donors' samples. Sequenced here: PBMCs, sampled from a glioma patient treated with radiotherapy, temozolomide or both. The chain's CDR3 is CASWTGGYQPQHF. The CDR3 nucleotides read TGTGCCAGTTGGACAGGGGGATATCAGCCCCAGCATTTT.